This TCR beta chain emerged from a study of blood T cell repertoires in COVID-19 (TCRdb year 2020). For the study in its entirety: Samples from collaborators originated in the United States, Italy and Spain and spanned both the acute and convalescent phases of COVID-19. The samples were drawn from two sources: the first 160 participants of the ongoing ImmuneRACE study, and 1,254 subjects contributed by 6 global collaborators. The material from the prospective study consisted of cDNA or gDNA derived from T cells, B-cell-depleted T cells, or PBMCs. Where HLA class I and class II types were available, the types were taken from metadata supplied by the sample provider, not from assay-based typing. A freely available public database, intended as a resource for researchers studying the immune response to SARS-CoV-2, is where the repertoires were released. Deeply sampled blood TCRbeta repertoires from subjects exposed to, actively infected with, or recovered from COVID-19 were included in the dataset. A de-identified subject ID, COVID-19 status, age in years and sex were almost always included in the sample metadata. Points the paper makes about the study in general: The amount of clinical and demographic metadata varied by source and participant and was provided uncurated.

In regard to this clone: No cognate antigen has been identified for it. No much larger clone is present one base from it, and per-base qualities are unavailable.

Participants in the prospective study were enrolled through a virtual design, were aged roughly 18 to 100 years, and lived in about 25 United States geographic areas. To assign participants to cohorts, the prospective study relied on clinical history that participants themselves reported in a screening survey and a study questionnaire. In the prospective study, mobile phlebotomists collected whole blood, serum and a nasopharyngeal or oropharyngeal swab from each participant. Additional blood draws and questionnaires over an approximately two-month period could optionally be provided by prospective study participants. Blood samples from the prospective study were shipped frozen or at room temperature prior to DNA extraction. Taken from cysteine to phenylalanine, the CDR3 has 18 residues. The only DNA kept is the CDR3, 54 bases in frame from the first base. V was cut back by 4 bases and J by 0 bases, leaving a gap of 20 bases between them. Reading the germline V gene gives CDR1 SGHTS and CDR2 YDEGEE.

TCRbeta CDR3 regions were amplified from genomic DNA using the immunoSEQ Assay, a bias-controlled multiplex PCR. The paper's data handling went like this. The number of nucleated cells in each sample was estimated by amplification of reference gene primers within the assay. Sequence reads were collapsed and filtered to measure the absolute abundance of every unique TCRbeta CDR3 rearrangement. For each sample, productive Simpson clonality was calculated by taking the square root of Simpson's diversity index across productive rearrangements. TCRdb stores this immuneACCESS table with in-frame sequences only. Part of the clones is absent; in the studies checked, under half of the shortfall reflects unresolved V genes, and no reason is known for the rest. V, J and clone size reflect that table, while D and trimming were determined from the DNA. The sample table shows over 110,000 clones, and almost 85% are seen once. The top ten hold 5.5% of the sample.

The rearrangement joined TRBV5-8 to TRBJ1-5; the D gene is perhaps TRBD1, from 6 matching bases. This TCR derives from a man aged 35-49 years with acute COVID-19. Sequencing used PBMCs or T cells enriched from blood (not recorded which). The CDR3 protein: CASSAWGRGDFSNQPQHF. The DNA reads TGTGCCAGCAGCGCTTGGGGGAGGGGGGACTTTAGCAATCAGCCCCAGCATTTT.